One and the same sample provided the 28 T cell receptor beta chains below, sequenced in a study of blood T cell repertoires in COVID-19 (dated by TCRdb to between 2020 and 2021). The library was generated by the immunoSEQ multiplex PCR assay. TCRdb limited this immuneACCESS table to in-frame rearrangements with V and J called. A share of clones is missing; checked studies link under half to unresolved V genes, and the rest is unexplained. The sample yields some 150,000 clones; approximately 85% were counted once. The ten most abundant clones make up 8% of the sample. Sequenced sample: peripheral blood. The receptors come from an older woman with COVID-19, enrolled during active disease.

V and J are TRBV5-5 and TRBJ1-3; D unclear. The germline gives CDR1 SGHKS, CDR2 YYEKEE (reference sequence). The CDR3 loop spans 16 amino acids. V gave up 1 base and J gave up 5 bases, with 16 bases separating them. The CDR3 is CASSLQFMEGRNTIYF. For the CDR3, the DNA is TGTGCCAGCAGCTTGCAGTTCATGGAGGGTAGAAACACCATATATTTT.

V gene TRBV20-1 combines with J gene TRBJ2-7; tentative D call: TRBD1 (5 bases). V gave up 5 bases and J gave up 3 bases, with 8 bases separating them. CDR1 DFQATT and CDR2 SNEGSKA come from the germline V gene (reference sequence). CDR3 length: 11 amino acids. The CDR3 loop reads CSAYDSYEQYF. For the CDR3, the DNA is TGCAGTGCTTATGACAGCTACGAGCAGTACTTC.

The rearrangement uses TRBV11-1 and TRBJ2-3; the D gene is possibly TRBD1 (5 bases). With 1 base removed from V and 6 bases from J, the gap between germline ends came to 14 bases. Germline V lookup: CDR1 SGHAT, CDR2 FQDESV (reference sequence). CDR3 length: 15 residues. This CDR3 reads CASSLEGALSDTQYF. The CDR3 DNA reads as TGTGCCAGCAGCTTAGAAGGGGCCCTATCGGATACGCAGTATTTT.

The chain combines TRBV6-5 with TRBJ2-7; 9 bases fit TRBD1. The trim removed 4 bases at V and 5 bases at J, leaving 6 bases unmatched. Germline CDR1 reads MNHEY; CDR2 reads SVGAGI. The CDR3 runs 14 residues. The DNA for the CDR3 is TGTGCCAGCAGTTTACAGGGGGCGCAGGACGAGCAGTACTTC. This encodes CASSLQGAQDEQYF.

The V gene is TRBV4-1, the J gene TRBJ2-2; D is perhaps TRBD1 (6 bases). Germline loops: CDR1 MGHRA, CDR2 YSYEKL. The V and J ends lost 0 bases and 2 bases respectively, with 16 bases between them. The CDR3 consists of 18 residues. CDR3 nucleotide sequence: TGCGCCAGCAGCCAAGATCTGTTCAGGGGCTTAAACACCGGGGAGCTGTTTTTT. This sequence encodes CASSQDLFRGLNTGELFF.

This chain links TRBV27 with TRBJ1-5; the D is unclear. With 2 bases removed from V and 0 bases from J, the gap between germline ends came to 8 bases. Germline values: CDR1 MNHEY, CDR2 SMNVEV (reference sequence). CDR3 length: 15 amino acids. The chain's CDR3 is CASSLVASSNQPQHF. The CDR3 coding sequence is TGTGCCAGCAGTTTAGTGGCAAGTAGCAATCAGCCCCAGCATTTT.

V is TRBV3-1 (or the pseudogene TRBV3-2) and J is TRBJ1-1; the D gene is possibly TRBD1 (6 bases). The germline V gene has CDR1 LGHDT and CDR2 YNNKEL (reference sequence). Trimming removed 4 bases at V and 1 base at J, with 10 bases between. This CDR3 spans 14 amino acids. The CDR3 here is CASSPHRENTEAFF. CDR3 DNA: TGTGCCAGCAGCCCCCACAGGGAGAACACTGAAGCTTTCTTT.

The chain's CDR3 is CASRRQLGYGYTF. The CDR3 nucleotides read TGCGCCAGCAGACGACAGTTGGGTTATGGCTACACCTTC. The rearrangement links TRBV23-1 to TRBJ1-2; possibly TRBD1 for D (5 bases). Being an ORF, TRBV23-1 has a function that is uncertain. CDR3 size: 13 residues. Trimming removed 6 bases at V and 5 bases at J, with 13 bases between.

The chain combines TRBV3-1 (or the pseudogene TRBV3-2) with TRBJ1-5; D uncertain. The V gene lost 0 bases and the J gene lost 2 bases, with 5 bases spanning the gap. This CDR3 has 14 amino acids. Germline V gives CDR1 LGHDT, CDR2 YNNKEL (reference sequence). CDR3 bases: TGTGCCAGCAGCCAAGACCATGGCAATCAGCCCCAGCATTTT. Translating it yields CASSQDHGNQPQHF.

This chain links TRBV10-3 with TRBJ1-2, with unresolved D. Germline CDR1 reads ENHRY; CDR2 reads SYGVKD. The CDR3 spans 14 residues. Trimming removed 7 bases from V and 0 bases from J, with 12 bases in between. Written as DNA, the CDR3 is TGTGCCATCAAACAGAGCCCTTCTAACTATGGCTACACCTTC. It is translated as CAIKQSPSNYGYTF.

The CDR3 nucleotides read TGTGCCAGCAGCTTGGACAGGTACTCCAAAAACATTCAGTACTTC. It specifies CASSLDRYSKNIQYF. The rearrangement uses TRBV7-2 and TRBJ2-4; 7 bases agree with TRBD1. The CDR3 length is 15 residues. Germline lookup yields CDR1 SGHTA and CDR2 FQGNSA. V trimming: 3 bases; J trimming: 2 bases; junction bases outside the gene matches: 4.

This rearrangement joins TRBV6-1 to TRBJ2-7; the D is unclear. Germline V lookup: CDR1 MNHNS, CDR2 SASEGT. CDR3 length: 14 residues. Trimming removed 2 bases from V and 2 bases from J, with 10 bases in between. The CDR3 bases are TGTGCCAGCAGTGAACGAGGCCAAGCCTACGAGCAGTACTTC. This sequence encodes CASSERGQAYEQYF.

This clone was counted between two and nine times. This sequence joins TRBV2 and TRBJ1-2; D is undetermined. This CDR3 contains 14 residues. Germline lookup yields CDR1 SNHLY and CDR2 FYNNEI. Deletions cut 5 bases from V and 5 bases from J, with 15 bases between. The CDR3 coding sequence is TGTGCCAGCAGTCTTGGGGAGGTACCTTATGGCTACACCTTC. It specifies CASSLGEVPYGYTF.

CDR3 sequence: CASSLAGGPFF. CDR3 in DNA: TGTGCCAGCAGCCTAGCGGGGGGGCCGTTCTTC. The V gene is TRBV6-5, the J gene TRBJ2-1; TRBD2 aligns across 12 bases. V trimming: 6 bases; J trimming: 15 bases; junction bases outside the gene matches: 3. CDR1 is MNHEY, CDR2 SVGAGI, per germline. The CDR3 extends over 11 amino acids.

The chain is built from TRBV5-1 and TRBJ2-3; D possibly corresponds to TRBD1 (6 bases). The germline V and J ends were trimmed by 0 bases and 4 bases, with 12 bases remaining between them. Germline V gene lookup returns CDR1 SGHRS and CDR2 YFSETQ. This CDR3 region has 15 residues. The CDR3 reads CASSLVGASADTQYF. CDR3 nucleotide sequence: TGCGCCAGCAGCTTGGTGGGGGCCAGCGCAGATACGCAGTATTTT. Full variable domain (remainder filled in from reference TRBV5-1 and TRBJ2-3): KAGVTQTPRYLIKTRGQQVTLSCSPISGHRSVSWYQQTPGQGLQFLFEYFSETQRNKGNFPGRFSGRQFSNSRSEMNVSTLELGDSALYLCASSLVGASADTQYFGPGTRLTVL.

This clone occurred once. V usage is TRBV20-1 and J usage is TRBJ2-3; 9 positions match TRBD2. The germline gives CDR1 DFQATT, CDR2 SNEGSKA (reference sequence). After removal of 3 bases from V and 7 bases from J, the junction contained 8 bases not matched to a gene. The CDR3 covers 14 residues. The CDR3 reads CSASMERGAYTQYF. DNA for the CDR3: TGCAGTGCTAGTATGGAGCGGGGGGCGTATACGCAGTATTTT.

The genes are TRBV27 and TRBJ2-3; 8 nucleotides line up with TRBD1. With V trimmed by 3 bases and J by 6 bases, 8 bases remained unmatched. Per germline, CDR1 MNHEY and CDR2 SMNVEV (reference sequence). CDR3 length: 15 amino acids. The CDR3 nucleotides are TGTGCCAGCAGTTTTGGGACAGGAGAAGCGGATACGCAGTATTTT. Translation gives CASSFGTGEADTQYF.

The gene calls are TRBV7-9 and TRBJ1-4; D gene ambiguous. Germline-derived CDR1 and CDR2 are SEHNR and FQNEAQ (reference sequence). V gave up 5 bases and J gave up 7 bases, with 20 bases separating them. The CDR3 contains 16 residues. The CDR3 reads CASSPGVDTPREKLFF. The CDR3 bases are TGTGCCAGCAGCCCGGGAGTTGACACGCCACGTGAAAAACTGTTTTTT. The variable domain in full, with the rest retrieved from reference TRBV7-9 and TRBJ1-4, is DTGVSQNPRHKITKRGQNVTFRCDPISEHNRLYWYRQTLGQGPEFLTYFQNEAQLEKSRLLSDRFSAERPKGSFSTLEIQRTEQGDSAMYLCASSPGVDTPREKLFFGSGTQLSVL.

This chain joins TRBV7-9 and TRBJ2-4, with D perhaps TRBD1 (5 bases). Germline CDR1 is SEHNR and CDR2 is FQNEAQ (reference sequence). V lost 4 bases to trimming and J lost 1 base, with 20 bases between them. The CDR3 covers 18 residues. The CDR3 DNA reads TGTGCCAGCAGCTCAGATATGGACATCCAATCGGCCAAAAACATTCAGTACTTC. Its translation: CASSSDMDIQSAKNIQYF.

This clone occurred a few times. CDR3 region: CSVQTGYYGYTF. As DNA, the CDR3 is TGCAGCGTCCAAACAGGGTACTATGGCTACACCTTC. The gene calls are TRBV29-1 and TRBJ1-2; TRBD1 might be the D (6 bases). Trimming took off 6 bases at V and 3 bases at J, with 11 bases between the two ends. Germline-derived CDR1 and CDR2 are SQVTM and ANQGSEA. This CDR3 has 12 amino acids.

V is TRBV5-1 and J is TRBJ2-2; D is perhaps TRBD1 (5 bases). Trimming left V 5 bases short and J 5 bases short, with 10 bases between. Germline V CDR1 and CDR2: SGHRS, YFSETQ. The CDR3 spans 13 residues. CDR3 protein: CASSERGTGELFF. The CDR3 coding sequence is TGCGCCAGCAGTGAAAGGGGAACCGGGGAGCTGTTTTTT.

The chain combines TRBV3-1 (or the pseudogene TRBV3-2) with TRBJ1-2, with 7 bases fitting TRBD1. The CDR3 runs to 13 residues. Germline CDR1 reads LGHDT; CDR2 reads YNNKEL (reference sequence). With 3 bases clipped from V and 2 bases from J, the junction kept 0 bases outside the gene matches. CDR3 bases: TGTGCCAGCAGCCAGGGACAGAACTATGGCTACACCTTC. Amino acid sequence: CASSQGQNYGYTF.

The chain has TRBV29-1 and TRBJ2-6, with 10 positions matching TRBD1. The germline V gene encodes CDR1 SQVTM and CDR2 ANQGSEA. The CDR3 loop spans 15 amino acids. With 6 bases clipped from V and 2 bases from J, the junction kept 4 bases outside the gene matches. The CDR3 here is CSVRQGATGANVLTF. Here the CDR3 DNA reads TGCAGCGTAAGACAGGGGGCGACTGGGGCCAACGTCCTGACTTTC.

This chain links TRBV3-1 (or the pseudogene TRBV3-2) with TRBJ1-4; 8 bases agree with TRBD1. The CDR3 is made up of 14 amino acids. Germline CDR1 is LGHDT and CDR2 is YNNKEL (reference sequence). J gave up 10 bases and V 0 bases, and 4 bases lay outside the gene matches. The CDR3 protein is CASSQDYTGGKLFF. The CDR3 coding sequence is TGTGCCAGCAGCCAAGACTACACAGGGGGAAAACTGTTTTTT.

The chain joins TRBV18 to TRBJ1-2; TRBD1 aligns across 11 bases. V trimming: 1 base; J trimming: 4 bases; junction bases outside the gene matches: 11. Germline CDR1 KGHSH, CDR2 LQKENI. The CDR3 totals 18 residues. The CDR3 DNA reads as TGTGCCAGCTCACCACGGTCCTTAGGACAGGGGGCCCCCTATGGCTACACCTTC. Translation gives CASSPRSLGQGAPYGYTF.

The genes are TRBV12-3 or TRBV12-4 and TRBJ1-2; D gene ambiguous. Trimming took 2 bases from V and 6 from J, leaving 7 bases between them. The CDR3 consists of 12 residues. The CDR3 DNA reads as TGTGCCAGCAGTTTAAGCCGGGATGGCTACACCTTC. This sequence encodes CASSLSRDGYTF.

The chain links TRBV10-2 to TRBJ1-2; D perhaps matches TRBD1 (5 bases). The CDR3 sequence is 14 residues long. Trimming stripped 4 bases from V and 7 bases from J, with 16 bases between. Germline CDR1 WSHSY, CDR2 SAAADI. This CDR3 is CASSATWGRAGYTF. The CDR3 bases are TGCGCCAGCAGTGCCACTTGGGGGAGGGCTGGCTACACCTTC.

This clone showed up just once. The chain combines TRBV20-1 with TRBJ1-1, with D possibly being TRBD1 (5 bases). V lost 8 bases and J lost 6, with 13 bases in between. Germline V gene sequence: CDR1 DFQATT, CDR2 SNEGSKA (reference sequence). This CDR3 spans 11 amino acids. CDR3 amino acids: CSLRGDAEAFF. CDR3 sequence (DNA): TGCAGTTTAAGGGGTGACGCTGAAGCTTTCTTT.